The clone carrying this T cell receptor (beta chain) was recorded a few times. Its antigen is not known. Researchers prepared the TCRbeta library using unique molecular identifiers, the study reports. TCRdb analysed the PCR reads with MiXCR anew, one entry per CDR3 protein. The sample lists a few hundred thousand distinct CDR3 sequences, 25% to 30% occurring once. The entry originates in a study of T-cell reconstitution after alpha-beta-depleted transplantation in children. Study observations and caveats: Where some patients showed high TCRbeta diversity at day 60, it came from recipient T cells and thymic progenitors that had survived. Expanded clones from the graft, numbering several hundred, reportedly supplied alpha-beta T cells about two months after transplant. Newly produced T cells mostly provided counts and TCRbeta diversity after one year, as hyperexpanded clones declined.

This TCR was recovered from a boy less than two years old with Wiskott-Aldrich syndrome, due to receive a stem cell transplant. Here the sequenced sample was PBMCs, taken before TCRalphabeta/CD19-depleted stem cell transplant.

CDR3 loop: CASSKTGGDEKLFF. The CDR3 DNA sequence: TGTGCCAGCAGCAAGACGGGGGGCGATGAAAAACTGTTTTTT. V is TRBV6-1 and J is TRBJ1-4; a possible D gene is TRBD1 (6 bases). There are 14 residues in the CDR3. Trimming stripped 6 bases from V and 6 bases from J, with 14 bases between. Germline CDR1 is MNHNS and CDR2 is SASEGT.